The T cell receptor beta chain described here comes from a study of vaccination and CD4 T cells after COVID-19. V was shortened by 1 base and J by 4 bases, with 16 bases between the two germline ends. The CDR3 spans 16 residues. The germline V gene has CDR1 LNHDA and CDR2 SQIVND (reference sequence). Treatment specified: approximately nine-day PBMC culture with coronavirus spike peptide pools or control peptides (ViraFEST assay). Half the medium was exchanged for fresh IL-2 medium on days 3 and 7. A note on this clonotype: Its target is not known.

Cultured CD4+ T cell DNA was sequenced using the Oncomine TCR Beta short-read assay. MiXCR, applied by TCRdb to the PCR reads, yields one record per CDR3 protein. This table has 20,000 or so distinct CDR3 sequences, roughly 29% appearing once. Study-level points and caveats: Convalescent patients displayed spike mono-reactivity in 304 of 307 vaccine-specific clones.

This rearrangement joins TRBV19 to TRBJ1-2, with D tentatively TRBD1 (5 bases). This sequence was found in a human donor with COVID-19. The sample comprised cultured CD4+ T cells from blood. As DNA, the CDR3 is TGTGCCAGTAGTATAGGTCAGGGTCGCCTTTTCTATGGCTACACCTTC. Translation gives CASSIGQGRLFYGYTF.